This T cell receptor beta chain was sequenced during a study of blood T cell repertoires in COVID-19. The wider study: The analysed material was cDNA or gDNA that came from T cells, B-cell-depleted T cells, or PBMCs.

Profiled with immunoSEQ multiplex PCR; TCRdb holds only in-frame clones, not every one. This sample has nearly 35,000 clones, with 80% to 90% found just once. Germline CDR1 SGDLS, CDR2 YYNGEE. The CDR3 has 15 amino acids. Between the trimmed V and J ends, which lost 4 bases and 6 bases, there was a span of 20 bases. The chain employs TRBV9 and TRBJ2-7; the D gene is possibly TRBD1 (6 bases). The sample comprised peripheral blood. The clonotype originates from a human donor in a cohort sampled during active COVID-19. The CDR3 sequence is CASSSHAQGSSEQYF. The CDR3 nucleotides are TGTGCCAGCAGCTCCCACGCCCAGGGGAGTAGCGAGCAGTACTTC.